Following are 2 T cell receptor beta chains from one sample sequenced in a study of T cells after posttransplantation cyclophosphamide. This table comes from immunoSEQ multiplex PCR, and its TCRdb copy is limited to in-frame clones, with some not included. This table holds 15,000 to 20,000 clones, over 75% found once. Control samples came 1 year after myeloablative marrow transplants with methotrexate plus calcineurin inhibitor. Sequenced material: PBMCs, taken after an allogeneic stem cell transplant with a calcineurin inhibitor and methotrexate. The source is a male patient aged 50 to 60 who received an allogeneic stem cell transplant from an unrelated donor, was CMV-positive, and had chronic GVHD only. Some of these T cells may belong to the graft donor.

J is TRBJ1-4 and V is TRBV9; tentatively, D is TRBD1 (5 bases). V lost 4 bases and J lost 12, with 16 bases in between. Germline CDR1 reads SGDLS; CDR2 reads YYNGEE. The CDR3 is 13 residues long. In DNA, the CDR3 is TGTGCCAGCAGCCGTGGGGGGGTCGAAGAACTGTTTTTT. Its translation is CASSRGGVEELFF.

In nucleotides, the CDR3 is TGTGCCAGCAGTGAATACAGGGGCCCTTACGAGCAGTACTTC. Its translation is CASSEYRGPYEQYF. The rearrangement joins TRBV2 to TRBJ2-7, with 7 nucleotides matching TRBD1. The CDR3 contains 14 residues. Germline CDR1 is SNHLY and CDR2 is FYNNEI. With V trimmed by 2 bases and J by 4 bases, 5 bases remained unmatched.